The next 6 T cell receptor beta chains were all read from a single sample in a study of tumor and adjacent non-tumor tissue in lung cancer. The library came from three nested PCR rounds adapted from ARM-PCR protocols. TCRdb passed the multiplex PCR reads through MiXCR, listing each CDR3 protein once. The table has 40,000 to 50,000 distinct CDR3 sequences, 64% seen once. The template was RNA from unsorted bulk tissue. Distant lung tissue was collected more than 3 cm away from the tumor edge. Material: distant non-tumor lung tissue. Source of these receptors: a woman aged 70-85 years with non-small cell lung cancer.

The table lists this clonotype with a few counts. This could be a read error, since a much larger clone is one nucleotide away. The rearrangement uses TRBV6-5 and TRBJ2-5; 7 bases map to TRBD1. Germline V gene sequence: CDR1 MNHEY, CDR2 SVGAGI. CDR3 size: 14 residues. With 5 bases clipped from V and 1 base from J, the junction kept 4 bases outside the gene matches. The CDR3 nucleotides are TGTGCCAGCAGTCCCTGGGACAGCCAAGAGACCCAGTACTTC. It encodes CASSPWDSQETQYF.

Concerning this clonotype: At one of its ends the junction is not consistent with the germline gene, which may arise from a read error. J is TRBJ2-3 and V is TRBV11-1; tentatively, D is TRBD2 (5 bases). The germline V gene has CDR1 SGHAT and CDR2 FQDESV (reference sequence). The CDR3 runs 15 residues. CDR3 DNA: TGTGCGAGCAGCCGTCTGCCGGGAAACACAGATACGCAGTATTTT. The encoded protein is CASSRLPGNTDTQYF.

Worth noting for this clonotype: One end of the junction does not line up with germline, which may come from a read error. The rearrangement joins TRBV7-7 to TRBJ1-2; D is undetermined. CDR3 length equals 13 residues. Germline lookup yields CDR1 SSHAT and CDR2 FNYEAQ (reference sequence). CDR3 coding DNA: TGTGCTAGCAGTCCACTCCCTGGGGATGGCTACACCTTC. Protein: CASSPLPGDGYTF.

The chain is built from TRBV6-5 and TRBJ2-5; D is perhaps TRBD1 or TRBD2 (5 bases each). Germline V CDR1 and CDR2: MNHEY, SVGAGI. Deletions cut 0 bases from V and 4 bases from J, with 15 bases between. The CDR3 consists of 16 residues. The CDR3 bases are TGTGCCAGCAGTTACTCGCTTGGAGAGGGGTCAGAGACCCAGTACTTC. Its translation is CASSYSLGEGSETQYF.

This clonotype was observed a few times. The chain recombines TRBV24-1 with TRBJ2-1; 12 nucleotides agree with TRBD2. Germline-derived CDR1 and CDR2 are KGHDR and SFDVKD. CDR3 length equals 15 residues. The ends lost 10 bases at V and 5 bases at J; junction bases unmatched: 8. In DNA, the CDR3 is TGTGCCACGGGGGAAACTAGCGGGGGGAACAATGAGCAGTTCTTC. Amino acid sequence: CATGETSGGNNEQFF.

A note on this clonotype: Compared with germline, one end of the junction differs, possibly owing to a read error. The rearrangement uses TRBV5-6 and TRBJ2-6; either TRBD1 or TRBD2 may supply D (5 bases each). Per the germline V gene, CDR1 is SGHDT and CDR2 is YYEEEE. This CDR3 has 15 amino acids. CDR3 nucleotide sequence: TGTACCAGCAGCTCGGGGCGCTCTGGGGCCAACGTCCTGACTTTC. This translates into CTSSSGRSGANVLTF.